This TCR beta chain was identified in a study of T-cell memory formation after mild COVID-19. Study-wide context: Largely, TCR clusters stayed within a single donor.

Amplification by 5'RACE using constant-segment primers produced TCR alpha and TCR beta cDNA libraries that carried sample barcodes and UMIs. TCRdb re-derived calls from the 5' RACE reads in MiXCR, one entry per CDR3 protein. The sample lists around 400,000 distinct CDR3 sequences, roughly a quarter occurring once. Broader study findings: Some responding clones appeared in pre-infection memory, suggesting cross-reactive memory joined. Those CD4+ clones that contracted were mainly in CM and EM (CD8+ ones in EMRA).

The germline V gene encodes CDR1 ENHRY and CDR2 SYGVKD. This CDR3 region has 15 residues. Trimming cost V 0 bases and J 0 bases, with 9 bases left between them. This clonotype occurred a few times. The antigen is undetermined. The chain employs TRBV10-3 and TRBJ2-7, with a tentative D call TRBD1 (6 bases). Sequenced input: PBMCs or a T cell subset sorted from them (not recorded which). The TCR comes from an adult woman who had mild COVID-19 (a few samples of this study predate the infection). Cell type and time point are not known. The CDR3 DNA sequence: TGTGCCATCAGTGAGTCGGGGGCAACCTCCTACGAGCAGTACTTC. Encoded protein: CAISESGATSYEQYF.